These 6 T cell receptor beta chains were all obtained from the same sample, sequenced in a study of beta chain features in type 1 diabetes. Expressed TCRB transcripts got sequenced, as all isolated RNA was reverse transcribed. The assay was immunoSEQ multiplex PCR, and TCRdb's table has in-frame clones only and misses some. The table has 350,000 to 450,000 clones, over 11% seen once. The specimen sequenced was naive CD4+ T cells from blood. These receptors originate from a man younger than 45 in good health.

The genes are TRBV19 and TRBJ1-2; D not certain. Deletions cut 1 base from V and 8 bases from J, with 17 bases between. The CDR3 runs to 15 residues. Germline CDR1 reads LNHDA; CDR2 reads SQIVND (reference sequence). CDR3 sequence (DNA): TGTGCCAGTAGTATAGTCGGGCAGCCTCCGAGCGGCTACACCTTC. This sequence encodes CASSIVGQPPSGYTF.

This clone was detected a few times. V usage is TRBV14 and J usage is TRBJ1-2; D remains unclear. CDR1 is SGHDN and CDR2 is FVKESK in the germline V gene. This CDR3 contains 14 residues. V dropped 1 base and J dropped 7 bases, with 13 bases sitting between them. CDR3 in DNA: TGTGCCAGCAGCCAAGCGGAGCTTCCTACTGGCTACACCTTC. Residues: CASSQAELPTGYTF.

This clone was recorded a few times. This chain uses TRBV7-2 with TRBJ2-5, with a weak D call TRBD2 (7 bases). V lost 4 bases and J lost 2, with 11 bases in between. CDR3 length equals 14 residues. Germline V gives CDR1 SGHTA, CDR2 FQGNSA. The CDR3 loop reads CASSWGGAQETQYF. CDR3 in DNA: TGTGCCAGCAGCTGGGGGGGGGCACAAGAGACCCAGTACTTC.

The table lists this clone with a few counts. The chain is built from TRBV29-1 and TRBJ2-1, with 13 positions matching TRBD2. The germline gives CDR1 SQVTM, CDR2 ANQGSEA. The CDR3 runs 17 residues. V shed 4 bases and J 7 bases; nucleotides not matched to a gene: 13. CDR3 in amino acids: CSVAEVWGTSGMNEQFF. As DNA, the CDR3 is TGCAGCGTTGCTGAAGTTTGGGGGACTAGCGGGATGAATGAGCAGTTCTTC.

This clone was detected only once. The rearrangement uses TRBV9 and TRBJ2-7, with D uncertain. The CDR3 length is 13 residues. CDR1 SGDLS and CDR2 YYNGEE come from the germline V gene. V was pared by 2 bases and J by 6 bases, with 12 bases between. The CDR3 coding sequence is TGTGCCAGCAGCGTTTTGCCCCAAGGCGAGCAGTACTTC. Protein sequence: CASSVLPQGEQYF.

A few counts support this clone. The chain joins TRBV5-1 to TRBJ2-1, with a weak D call TRBD1 (5 bases). The CDR3 runs to 15 residues. CDR1 SGHRS and CDR2 YFSETQ come from the germline V gene. The germline V and J ends were trimmed by 0 bases and 3 bases, with 10 bases remaining between them. CDR3 protein: CASSLASDSYNEQFF. The CDR3 DNA reads as TGCGCCAGCAGCTTGGCCAGTGACAGCTACAATGAGCAGTTCTTC.